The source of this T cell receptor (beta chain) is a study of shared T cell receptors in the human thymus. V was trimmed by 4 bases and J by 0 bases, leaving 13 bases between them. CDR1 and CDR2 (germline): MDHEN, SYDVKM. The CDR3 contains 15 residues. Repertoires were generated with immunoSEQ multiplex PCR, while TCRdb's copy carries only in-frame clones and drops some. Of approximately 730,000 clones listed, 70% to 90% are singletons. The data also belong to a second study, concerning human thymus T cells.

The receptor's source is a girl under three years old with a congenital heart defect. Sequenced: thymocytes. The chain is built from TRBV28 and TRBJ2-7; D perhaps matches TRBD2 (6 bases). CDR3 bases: TGTGCCAGCAGTTCTGGGACTGAGAGCTCCTACGAGCAGTACTTC. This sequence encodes CASSSGTESSYEQYF.